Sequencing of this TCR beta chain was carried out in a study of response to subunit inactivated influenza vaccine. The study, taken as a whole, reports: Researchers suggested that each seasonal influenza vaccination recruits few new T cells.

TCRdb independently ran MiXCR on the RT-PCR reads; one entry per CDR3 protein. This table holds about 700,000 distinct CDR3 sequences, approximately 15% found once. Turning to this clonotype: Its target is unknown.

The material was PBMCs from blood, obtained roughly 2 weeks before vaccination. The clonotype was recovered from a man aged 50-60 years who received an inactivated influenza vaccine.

Here the CDR3 DNA reads TGTGCCAGCAGCCCCCGCAGTGGGAGGACAGACTTAAACATTCAGTACTTC. The encoded protein is CASSPRSGRTDLNIQYF. This sequence joins TRBV7-2 and TRBJ2-4, with D perhaps TRBD1 or TRBD2 (6 bases each). The ends were cut back, 5 bases at V and 6 bases at J, with 23 bases in the middle. Germline values: CDR1 SGHTA, CDR2 FQGNSA. The CDR3 runs to 17 residues.